The source of this TCR beta chain is a study of T cell repertoires in cytomegalovirus infection (dated by TCRdb to 2018 to 2020). Study-wide context: Alongside well-studied HLA-B-restricted epitopes, the peptide stimulations were aimed at recently identified HLA-C-restricted CMV epitopes, whose presentation resists viral immunomodulation. Donor HLA type was relevant to the analysis, because carriage of CMV infection together with the matching HLA type was indicated by public TCR beta signatures.

This sample was sequenced with an Illumina HiSeq 1500. The public reads were reanalyzed by TCRdb: fastp trimming at Q25, MiXCR alignment, in-frame beta chains only. Rows are unified per CDR3 protein, each entry keeping the most common DNA and genes. Here the sample has a few hundred thousand distinct CDR3 sequences; around two fifths occur a single time. The ten largest clones take up around 48% of the sample. The treatment or condition label here, explained by the study, means: in vitro stimulation with specific CMV peptide epitopes to enrich CMV-specific T cells. The paper as a whole reports these results and caveats: Cumulative frequency of public TCR beta family members discriminated carriers of CMV infection plus the relevant HLA type in this cohort and an independent roughly 330-donor cohort. The ex vivo response was dominated by HLA-C-restricted CMV-specific TCR beta clonotypes, which also provided the single most frequent clonotype in two of eight donors.

The CDR3 spans 15 residues, from the cysteine through the phenylalanine. The DNA shown is the 45-base CDR3, in frame from base 1. Ends trimmed: V by 4 bases, J by 8 bases; bases unmatched to a gene: 5. According to the germline V gene, CDR1 reads SGHVS and CDR2 reads FQNEAQ. Turning to this clonotype: Its antigen remains undetermined. No qualities accompany the bases; no much larger clone lies one base away.

The sequencing used cultured PBMCs, collected from culture after CMV antigen stimulation. This TCR was sampled from a human donor in good health (CMV status not recorded). Some clones in this sample may be carry-over from other donors' samples. The receptor chain draws on TRBV7-8 and TRBJ1-4, with 12 bases aligning to TRBD1. The CDR3 corresponds to CASSYPGTGGEKLFF. The DNA sequence is given as TGTGCCAGCAGCTACCCCGGGACAGGGGGCGAAAAACTGTTTTTT.